This TCR beta chain was retrieved from a study of response to subunit inactivated influenza vaccine. The study's findings and limits: The authors suggested that few new T cells are recruited per seasonal influenza vaccination.

From germline, CDR1 is SGHTA and CDR2 FQGNSA. V lost 0 bases, J lost 5 bases, and 17 bases lay in between. CDR3 length: 16 amino acids. TCRdb fed the RT-PCR reads into MiXCR, producing one record per CDR3 protein. Altogether fewer than 550,000 distinct CDR3 sequences are present, roughly 23% being singletons, with the ten largest covering 1.5% to 2%. Notes on this clonotype: Its antigen is not identified.

The material was CD4+ T cells sorted from PBMCs, obtained roughly 5 days after vaccination. The genes are TRBV7-2 and TRBJ2-7, with D possibly being TRBD1 (5 bases). The clonotype comes from a man in his forties or fifties who received an inactivated influenza vaccine. The CDR3 loop reads CASSLAGRFAGDEQYF. The DNA of the CDR3 is TGTGCCAGCAGCTTAGCGGGGCGCTTCGCTGGTGACGAGCAGTACTTC. Full variable domain (rest looked up from reference TRBV7-2 and TRBJ2-7): GAGVSQSPSNKVTEKGKDVELRCDPISGHTALYWYRQSLGQGLEFLIYFQGNSAPDKSGLPSDRFSAERTGGSVSTLTIQRTQQEDSAVYLCASSLAGRFAGDEQYFGPGTRLTVT.